The 26 T cell receptor beta chains below were found in one sample sequenced in a study of T-cell memory formation after mild COVID-19. TCRdb fed the 5' RACE reads into MiXCR, producing one record per CDR3 protein. Among 500,000 to 650,000 distinct CDR3 sequences, 20% to 25% were seen once, and the ten largest hold approximately 8%. Sequenced: PBMCs or a T cell subset sorted from them (not recorded which). These receptors came from an adult woman who had mild COVID-19 (a few samples of this study predate the infection). Cell type and time point are not known.

The chain links TRBV7-2 to TRBJ2-2; D gene uncertain. Trimming removed 5 bases at V and 3 bases at J, with 10 bases between. Per the germline V gene, CDR1 is SGHTA and CDR2 is FQGNSA. This CDR3 contains 14 residues. The CDR3, as DNA: TGTGCCAGCAGCGCCCGACGAGACACCGGGGAGCTGTTTTTT. Translation: CASSARRDTGELFF.

CDR3 sequence (DNA): TGTGCCAGCAGCCGTAGCGGGCCGGACACAGATACGCAGTATTTT. Its translation is CASSRSGPDTDTQYF. The chain uses TRBV2 and TRBJ2-3; 7 positions agree with TRBD2. The CDR3 has 15 amino acids. Germline V gene lookup returns CDR1 SNHLY and CDR2 FYNNEI. Trimming removed 6 bases from V and 2 bases from J; junction bases left unmatched: 8. Filled out from reference TRBV2 and TRBJ2-3, the complete variable domain reads EPEVTQTPSHQVTQMGQEVILRCVPISNHLYFYWYRQILGQKVEFLVSFYNNEISEKSEIFDDQFSVERPDGSNFTLKIRSTKLEDSAMYFCASSRSGPDTDTQYFGPGTRLTVL.

V and J are TRBV29-1 and TRBJ1-2; 7 bases line up with TRBD1. CDR3 length equals 11 residues. Germline loops: CDR1 SQVTM, CDR2 ANQGSEA. V shed 3 bases, J shed 8 bases, and the junction held 3 bases outside the gene matches. The DNA for the CDR3 is TGCAGCGTTGAGCAGGGGGGCGGCTACACCTTC. It specifies CSVEQGGGYTF.

This clonotype came up a few times. This chain's CDR3 is CASSGAGTSGSWAYEQYF. The CDR3 DNA is TGTGCCAGCAGTGGCGCCGGGACTAGCGGGAGTTGGGCCTACGAGCAGTACTTC. The V call is TRBV12-3 or TRBV12-4, the J call TRBJ2-7; TRBD2 aligns across 14 bases. J gave up 2 bases and V 5 bases, and 11 bases lay outside the gene matches. The CDR3 has 18 amino acids.

This clonotype was counted between two and nine times. The chain links TRBV7-2 to TRBJ2-2; no definite D call. Germline-derived CDR1 and CDR2 are SGHTA and FQGNSA. This CDR3 has 16 amino acids. Trimming stripped 5 bases from V and 5 bases from J, with 18 bases between. CDR3 sequence reads: CASSLRAVYSTGELFF. CDR3 DNA sequence: TGTGCCAGCAGCCTACGGGCCGTCTACTCGACCGGGGAGCTGTTTTTT. The variable domain in full, with the rest retrieved from reference TRBV7-2 and TRBJ2-2, is GAGVSQSPSNKVTEKGKDVELRCDPISGHTALYWYRQSLGQGLEFLIYFQGNSAPDKSGLPSDRFSAERTGGSVSTLTIQRTQQEDSAVYLCASSLRAVYSTGELFFGEGSRLTVL.

This clonotype showed up just a few times. This chain connects TRBV11-2 to TRBJ2-1; no firm D call. Trimming left V 5 bases short and J 4 bases short, with 18 bases between. The germline V gene encodes CDR1 SGHAT and CDR2 FQNNGV. This CDR3 is 16 amino acids long. CDR3 region: CASSPLTYPSYNEQFF. CDR3 nucleotides: TGTGCCAGCAGCCCTCTAACATACCCCTCTTACAATGAGCAGTTCTTC.

This clonotype was detected a few times. The CDR3 is CASSLEWDGTYEQYF. The CDR3 nucleotides are TGCGCCAGCAGCTTGGAGTGGGACGGAACCTACGAGCAGTACTTC. The chain has TRBV5-1 and TRBJ2-7; either TRBD1 or TRBD2 may supply D (5 bases each). The ends were cut back, 0 bases at V and 2 bases at J, with 12 bases in the middle. The CDR3 contains 15 residues. The germline V gene has CDR1 SGHRS and CDR2 YFSETQ.

The chain is built from TRBV15 and TRBJ2-3; 8 bases fit TRBD2. The CDR3 totals 16 residues. V was pared by 1 base and J by 1 base, with 4 bases of the junction left unmatched. Germline values: CDR1 LNHNV, CDR2 YYDKDF (reference sequence). The CDR3 region is CATSRGGSGGTDTQYF. The CDR3 coding sequence is TGTGCCACCAGCAGAGGTGGTAGCGGGGGCACAGATACGCAGTATTTT.

This clonotype was seen only a few times. This chain links TRBV5-1 with TRBJ1-5; no definite D call. Trimming took 2 bases from V and 0 from J, leaving 12 bases between them. The CDR3 runs to 16 residues. From germline, CDR1 is SGHRS and CDR2 YFSETQ. The CDR3 loop is CASSLGYRNSNQPQHF. In DNA form, the CDR3 reads TGCGCCAGCAGCTTAGGATACCGGAATAGCAATCAGCCCCAGCATTTT.

V gene TRBV7-2 combines with J gene TRBJ2-5; D is possibly TRBD2 (6 bases). The germline CDR1 and CDR2 sequences are SGHTA and FQGNSA. The CDR3 runs 15 residues. V was trimmed by 2 bases and J by 5 bases, leaving 15 bases between them. This CDR3 reads CASSLSLARGETQYF. DNA for the CDR3: TGTGCCAGCAGCTTATCGCTAGCCCGGGGGGAGACCCAGTACTTC.

This clonotype was counted ten times or more. The chain is built from TRBV10-2 and TRBJ2-2, with D perhaps assigned TRBD1 or TRBD2 (5 bases each). The CDR3 spans 14 residues. Trimming took off 5 bases at V and 3 bases at J, with 10 bases between the two ends. The V gene's germline CDR1 is WSHSY and CDR2 SAAADI. CDR3 residues: CASSYRGDTGELFF. As DNA, the CDR3 is TGCGCCAGCAGTTATAGGGGAGACACCGGGGAGCTGTTTTTT.

A few counts support this clonotype. The rearrangement uses TRBV6-5 and TRBJ2-5; D ambiguous. The CDR3 runs to 15 residues. Trimming shortened V by 0 bases and J by 4 bases, and 12 bases separated the two germline ends. Germline CDR1 is MNHEY and CDR2 is SVGAGI. CDR3 nucleotide sequence: TGTGCCAGCAGTTACTCCCCCGTGGGCCGAGAGACCCAGTACTTC. This gives the protein CASSYSPVGRETQYF.

V is TRBV7-9 and J is TRBJ2-7; no reliable D call. CDR3 length equals 13 residues. Germline lookup yields CDR1 SEHNR and CDR2 FQNEAQ (reference sequence). V lost 1 base and J lost 9, with 13 bases in between. The CDR3 loop reads CASSLGSSYVQYF. In DNA form, the CDR3 reads TGTGCCAGCAGCTTAGGGTCCTCTTATGTGCAGTACTTC.

This chain joins TRBV5-1 and TRBJ2-1; TRBD1 aligns across 7 bases. J gave up 3 bases and V 1 base, and 4 bases lay outside the gene matches. The CDR3 has 15 amino acids. Per germline, CDR1 SGHRS and CDR2 YFSETQ. CDR3 DNA sequence: TGCGCCAGCAGCTTGACAGGGGAGTACTACAATGAGCAGTTCTTC. Its protein product is CASSLTGEYYNEQFF.

V and J are TRBV6-6 and TRBJ2-6, with TRBD1 matching 8 bases. Germline CDR1 reads MNHNY; CDR2 reads SVGAGI (reference sequence). Losses at the gene ends were 6 bases for V and 1 base for J; bases not matched to a gene: 8. This CDR3 contains 17 residues. The CDR3 is CASRSTGGLSGANVLTF. The DNA of the CDR3 is TGTGCCAGCAGATCCACAGGGGGATTGTCTGGGGCCAACGTCCTGACTTTC.

This clonotype was observed a handful of times. The chain has TRBV12-3 or TRBV12-4 and TRBJ2-5; the match to TRBD2 covers 15 bases. This CDR3 is 15 amino acids long. With 6 bases clipped from V and 5 bases from J, the junction kept 4 bases outside the gene matches. CDR3 sequence (DNA): TGTGCCAGCAGCGGACTAGCGGGGGGGCGGGAGACCCAGTACTTC. Amino acid sequence: CASSGLAGGRETQYF.

There are a few counts of this clonotype. The rearrangement links TRBV4-1 to TRBJ2-7; 12 bases match TRBD2. V was clipped by 4 bases and J by 5 bases; unmatched bases: 6. The CDR3 has 15 residues. CDR1 is MGHRA, CDR2 YSYEKL, per germline. This CDR3 reads CASSRMGLAGHEQYF. The CDR3 region has the DNA TGCGCCAGCAGCCGCATGGGACTAGCGGGCCACGAGCAGTACTTC.

The sample holds a few counts of this clonotype. This chain joins TRBV7-2 and TRBJ2-7, with TRBD1 identical over 8 bases. V was pared by 0 bases and J by 3 bases, with 7 bases of the junction left unmatched. CDR1 is SGHTA and CDR2 is FQGNSA in the germline V gene. This CDR3 is 16 amino acids long. The CDR3 nucleotides are TGTGCCAGCAGCTTAGCCGGGGGACAGGTGGGCTACGAGCAGTACTTC. It codes for CASSLAGGQVGYEQYF.

This chain uses TRBV29-1 with TRBJ2-2; D gene uncertain. This CDR3 spans 13 amino acids. Germline CDR1 SQVTM, CDR2 ANQGSEA. Trimming cost V 3 bases and J 0 bases, with 5 bases left between them. Written as DNA, the CDR3 is TGCAGCGTTGATAGAGCGAACACCGGGGAGCTGTTTTTT. Translation gives CSVDRANTGELFF.

The chain carries TRBV12-3 or TRBV12-4 and TRBJ1-5; TRBD1 might be the D (5 bases). Trimming took off 6 bases at V and 4 bases at J, with 10 bases between the two ends. The CDR3 length is 13 residues. CDR3 loop: CASSGTRNQPQHF. CDR3 nucleotide sequence: TGTGCCAGCAGCGGGACCCGGAATCAGCCCCAGCATTTT.

The rearrangement joins TRBV20-1 to TRBJ2-5, with D uncertain. CDR3 size: 14 residues. The germline CDR1 and CDR2 sequences are DFQATT and SNEGSKA (reference sequence). V was shortened by 2 bases and J by 1 base, with 11 bases between the two germline ends. The CDR3 nucleotides are TGCAGTGCTAGAAAGGGCAGTCTCCAAGAGACCCAGTACTTC. Residues: CSARKGSLQETQYF.

This clonotype showed up just a few times. The rearrangement links TRBV4-2 to TRBJ1-2; TRBD1 agrees at 10 bases. The germline CDR1 and CDR2 sequences are LGHNA and YNFKEQ. After removal of 0 bases from V and 5 bases from J, the junction contained 3 bases not matched to a gene. The CDR3 covers 15 residues. The CDR3 DNA is TGTGCCAGCAGCCAAGAGGAGGGACAGGGGTATGGCTACACCTTC. Its protein product is CASSQEEGQGYGYTF.

This clonotype was seen a handful of times. The V call is TRBV15, the J call TRBJ2-5; 7 bases align to TRBD2. V trimming: 0 bases; J trimming: 5 bases; junction bases outside the gene matches: 6. Per germline, CDR1 LNHNV and CDR2 YYDKDF (reference sequence). The CDR3 length is 15 residues. The CDR3 DNA reads TGTGCCACCAGCAGAGATGCTCAGGGAGGGGAGACCCAGTACTTC. It codes for CATSRDAQGGETQYF.

Worth noting for this clonotype: A much larger clone is a single base away; this may be a read error. V is TRBV10-3 and J is TRBJ2-6; no firm D call. The CDR3 extends over 15 amino acids. Germline assignment: CDR1 ENHRY and CDR2 SYGVKD. V shed 6 bases and J shed 0 bases, with 9 bases lying between them. This CDR3 is CAIRGDISGANVLTF. Written as DNA, the CDR3 is TGTGCCATCAGGGGTGACATCTCTGGGGCCAACGTCCTGACTTTC.

The genes are TRBV7-2 and TRBJ2-3; 8 positions match TRBD2. From germline, CDR1 is SGHTA and CDR2 FQGNSA. CDR3 size: 16 residues. V lost 6 bases, J lost 0 bases, and 8 bases stayed unmatched. CDR3 amino acids: CASSFRAGVSTDTQYF. CDR3 coding DNA: TGTGCCAGCAGTTTCAGAGCGGGGGTTAGCACAGATACGCAGTATTTT.

The rearrangement uses TRBV20-1 and TRBJ2-1; no clear D gene. This CDR3 has 12 residues. Trimming shortened V by 1 base and J by 7 bases, and 8 bases separated the two germline ends. The germline CDR1 and CDR2 sequences are DFQATT and SNEGSKA (reference sequence). CDR3 region: CSARVIYNEQFF. The CDR3 DNA reads TGCAGTGCTAGAGTTATCTATAATGAGCAGTTCTTC.